These T cell receptor beta chains were read from a single sample in a study of T cells in Graves' hyperthyroidism and ophthalmopathy. TCRdb passed the multiplex PCR reads through MiXCR, listing each CDR3 protein once. The table includes about 290,000 distinct CDR3 sequences, around 13% detected once. Sequenced input: blood. These receptors were obtained from a middle-aged woman with Graves' hyperthyroidism. Each CDR3 is given with its conserved first and last residue. The D gene is left open where the match is weak. For some rows the clone size is stated as once, few or many, or as a class when expanded; others skip it.

D gene,clone size,V gene,J gene,CDR3 DNA,CDR3 protein
-,few,TRBV7-9,TRBJ2-7,TGTGCCAGCAGCTTGGCCGGACGGAGCAGGGAGCAGTACTTC,CASSLAGRSREQYF
TRBD2,many,TRBV27,TRBJ2-3,TGTGCCAGCAGCCCGAAGGTCCCTAGCGGGAGCGCAGATACGCAGTATTTT,CASSPKVPSGSADTQYF
-,many,TRBV28,TRBJ2-2,TGTGCCAGCAGCTTACGGGCCGGGGAGCTGTTTTTT,CASSLRAGELFF
TRBD2,many,TRBV27,TRBJ2-3,TGTGCCAGCAGTTTAAGGTCGACGGCGGGGGAGGATACAGATACGCAGTATTTT,CASSLRSTAGEDTDTQYF
TRBD2,few,TRBV2,TRBJ2-2,TGTGCCAGCAGCGCTTCATTCGGGGGGGGGGAGCTGTTTTTT,CASSASFGGGELFF
TRBD2,-,TRBV6-2/TRBV6-3,TRBJ2-7,TGTGCCAGCAGCTGGGGACTAGCGGTGAGGAGCTCCTACGAGCAGTACTTC,CASSWGLAVRSSYEQYF
-,many,TRBV6-1,TRBJ2-1,TGTGCCAGCAGTGATAGAATGGAGCAGTTCTTC,CASSDRMEQFF
TRBD2,many,TRBV20-1,TRBJ2-1,TGCAGTGCTGTCCGACTGACTAGCGGTAACAATGAGCAGTTCTTC,CSAVRLTSGNNEQFF
-,many,TRBV6-1,TRBJ1-2,TGTGCCAGCAGGAGGGACTATGGCTACACCTTC,CASRRDYGYTF
-,many,TRBV12-5,TRBJ2-7,TGTGCTAGTGGTTTGTTAGTAGGGGTGGCTAGCTACCTCTACGAGCAGTACTTC,CASGLLVGVASYLYEQYF
TRBD1,many,TRBV11-2,TRBJ1-1,TGTGCCAGCAGCTGGTCAGGGGGTAGCGGCACTGAAGCTTTCTTT,CASSWSGGSGTEAFF
TRBD2,many,TRBV11-2,TRBJ2-1,TGTGCCAGCAGCTCTCTTCTAGCGGTCCTCCGCCGTGAGCAGTTCTTC,CASSSLLAVLRREQFF
-,-,TRBV19,TRBJ2-7,TGTGCCAGTAGTATTAAGTCGGCAGCCCGCGAGCAGTACTTC,CASSIKSAAREQYF
TRBD1,many,TRBV5-6,TRBJ2-3,TGTGCCAGCAGCACCCCGGGACAGAGCACAGATACGCAGTATTTT,CASSTPGQSTDTQYF
-,many,TRBV28,TRBJ2-5,TGTGCCAGCAGTTTATTGGGGAAGACCCAGTACTTC,CASSLLGKTQYF
-,few,TRBV24-1,TRBJ2-5,TGTGCCACCAGTGATCCTCCAGGGGCCGGAGAGACCCAGTACTTC,CATSDPPGAGETQYF
-,many,TRBV28,TRBJ1-1,TGTGCCAGCAGTCGGGACACCTTCTTGAACACTGAAGCTTTCTTT,CASSRDTFLNTEAFF
-,-,TRBV30,TRBJ2-2,TGTGCCTGGAGCGGCGACTACACCGGGGAGCTGTTTTTT,CAWSGDYTGELFF
-,many,TRBV6-1,TRBJ1-3,TGTGCCAGCAGTGAATGGGGCAGAACTGGAAACACCATATATTTT,CASSEWGRTGNTIYF
TRBD2,many,TRBV28,TRBJ2-1,TGTGCCAGCAGTCGGGGTTCTAGCGGGGTGACCAATGAGCAGTTCTTC,CASSRGSSGVTNEQFF
TRBD1,few,TRBV7-9,TRBJ1-3,TGTGCCAGCAGTTCCGGGACAGGGGCGTCTGGAAACACCATATATTTT,CASSSGTGASGNTIYF
TRBD1,few,TRBV7-9,TRBJ2-1,TGTGCCAGCAGCCCTGGACAGGATCTATACAATGAGCAGTTCTTC,CASSPGQDLYNEQFF
-,-,TRBV24-1,TRBJ2-1,TGTGCCACCAGTGATTCCAGGCTGTCCTCCTACAATGAGCAGTTCTTC,CATSDSRLSSYNEQFF
-,-,TRBV18,TRBJ1-3,TGTGCCAGCTCACCACTGACCAGCTCTGGAAACACCATATATTTT,CASSPLTSSGNTIYF
TRBD2,many,TRBV7-8,TRBJ2-3,TGTGCCAGCAGCTTGACTAGCGGGCGCACAGATACGCAGTATTTT,CASSLTSGRTDTQYF
TRBD2,few,TRBV18,TRBJ2-7,TGTGCCAGCTCAACGACTAGCGGGAGTAACGAGCAGTACTTC,CASSTTSGSNEQYF
TRBD1,-,TRBV2,TRBJ1-2,TGTGCCAGCAGTCGACAGGGGGCTGATGGCTACACCTTC,CASSRQGADGYTF
TRBD1,many,TRBV30,TRBJ1-1,TGTGCCTGGCAGGGGGCGCGAAGAGCTGAAGCTTTCTTT,CAWQGARRAEAFF
TRBD1,many,TRBV6-4,TRBJ1-1,TGTGCCAGCAGTCCCGACAGGGTGGCCACTGAAGCTTTCTTT,CASSPDRVATEAFF
-,many,TRBV6-2/TRBV6-3,TRBJ2-2,TGTGCCAGCAGTTACTCGATGACGGAGGGCCTCTACACCGGGGAGCTGTTTTTT,CASSYSMTEGLYTGELFF
-,many,TRBV20-1,TRBJ1-3,TGCAGTGCAGAAGACCGCCAGAGCTCTGGAAACACCATATATTTT,CSAEDRQSSGNTIYF
-,many,TRBV28,TRBJ2-4,TGTGCCAGCAGTTTAGCGAGGCTCAAAAACATTCAGTACTTC,CASSLARLKNIQYF
TRBD2,-,TRBV6-2/TRBV6-3,TRBJ2-1,TGTGCCAGCAGGCAAAGACTAGCGGGAGGGCTCTACAATGAGCAGTTCTTC,CASRQRLAGGLYNEQFF
-,-,TRBV7-9,TRBJ2-2,TGTGCCAGCAGCTTAGTCGGGACGGGCGGGGAGCTGTTTTTT,CASSLVGTGGELFF
-,few,TRBV7-8,TRBJ2-5,TGTGCCAGCAGCTCTCGGGGAGAGACCCAGTACTTC,CASSSRGETQYF
TRBD2,-,TRBV12-3/TRBV12-4,TRBJ2-7,TGTGCCAGCAGTTTCCCAGCGGGAGGGCTCTACGAGCAGTACTTC,CASSFPAGGLYEQYF
TRBD2,many,TRBV11-2,TRBJ2-3,TGTGCCAGCAGCGTCGGACTAGCGGGGCACACAGATACGCAGTATTTT,CASSVGLAGHTDTQYF
TRBD2,many,TRBV3-1,TRBJ2-3,TGTGCCAGCAGCCATTCAACTAGCGGGAGCAGAGGAGATACGCAGTATTTT,CASSHSTSGSRGDTQYF
TRBD1,many,TRBV6-1,TRBJ1-2,TGTGCCAGCAGAAGATCCCTGACAGGGGACTATGGCTACACCTTC,CASRRSLTGDYGYTF
-,few,TRBV9,TRBJ2-1,TGTGCCAGCAGCCCCAAGATAGACCCCAATGAGCAGTTCTTC,CASSPKIDPNEQFF
TRBD1,-,TRBV6-1,TRBJ1-3,TGTGCCAGCTCGGGGGACAGGGGGAACACCATATATTTT,CASSGDRGNTIYF
TRBD1,-,TRBV12-3/TRBV12-4,TRBJ2-2,TGTGCCAGCACCCGGGACAGGGAGACCGGGGAGCTGTTTTTT,CASTRDRETGELFF
TRBD2,many,TRBV27,TRBJ2-2,TGTGCCAGCAGTTTAAATGGCGGGAGGGCCTTGAGTGGCGGGGAGCTGTTTTTT,CASSLNGGRALSGGELFF
-,once,TRBV27,TRBJ1-4,TGTGCCAGACGCCGGGGTAAAACTAATGAAAAACTGTTTTTT,CARRRGKTNEKLFF
-,many,TRBV24-1,TRBJ2-1,TGTGCCACCAGTGATTTAAAGGCTAAGGGATACAATGAGCAGTTCTTC,CATSDLKAKGYNEQFF
-,many,TRBV20-1,TRBJ2-5,TGCAGTGCTAGAGATCAGGCTACCCTAGATGAGACCCAGTACTTC,CSARDQATLDETQYF
TRBD1,few,TRBV11-3,TRBJ2-1,TGTGCCAGCAGCTTCGACAGGGGGAGTCACAATGAGCAGTTCTTC,CASSFDRGSHNEQFF
-,-,TRBV5-5,TRBJ2-7,TGTGCCAGCAGCTTGAATGGGGCAGACACCTACGAGCAGTACTTC,CASSLNGADTYEQYF
TRBD1,many,TRBV2,TRBJ2-1,TGTGCCAGTGGGACAGAGTACAATGAGCAGTTCTTC,CASGTEYNEQFF
-,-,TRBV15,TRBJ2-5,TGTGCCACCAGCCTAGATTGGGGGCAAGAGACCCAGTACTTC,CATSLDWGQETQYF
-,few,TRBV7-2,TRBJ2-1,TGTGCCAGCAGCCCCACGGGGCTAGCTAATGAGCAGTTCTTC,CASSPTGLANEQFF
-,-,TRBV14,TRBJ2-7,TGTGCCAGCAGCCAGCCTTCCCAGGTGCAGTACTTC,CASSQPSQVQYF
TRBD2,-,TRBV7-2,TRBJ2-1,TGTGCCAGCAGCTTAGGGACTAGCGGAAACAATGAGCAGTTCTTC,CASSLGTSGNNEQFF
TRBD1,many,TRBV15,TRBJ1-1,TGTGCCACCAGCAAATTGGACAGGGAGACTGAAGCTTTCTTT,CATSKLDRETEAFF
TRBD1,-,TRBV11-3,TRBJ2-1,TGTGCCAGCAGCCTTGCCCAGACAGGGACGTTCTTC,CASSLAQTGTFF
-,many,TRBV12-3/TRBV12-4,TRBJ2-2,TGTGCCAGCAGTTTAGCGGCCTTAGGGTCGGACACCGGGGAGCTGTTTTTT,CASSLAALGSDTGELFF